This entry concerns a single TCR beta chain. The sample is drawn from a study of T cell changes during pregnancy in multiple sclerosis. Sequencing was performed with immunoSEQ multiplex PCR; in TCRdb, only in-frame clones are kept and a portion is missing. The sample contains about 48,000 clones, around 94% of which appear only once. CDR3 length: 13 residues. Trimming removed 8 bases at V and 10 bases at J, with 17 bases between. Germline V lookup: CDR1 MNHEY, CDR2 SMNVEV (reference sequence). The sequences come from CD4+ T cells from peripheral blood mononuclear cells, collected in the first trimester of pregnancy. This clonotype was obtained from a female donor with multiple sclerosis, enrolled in a pregnancy study. The V gene is TRBV27, the J gene TRBJ1-4; D uncertain. CDR3 sequence reads: CASGPRARGKLFF. The CDR3 DNA is TGTGCCAGCGGGCCACGGGCGCGGGGAAAACTGTTTTTT. Full variable domain (missing parts from reference TRBV27 and TRBJ1-4): EAQVTQNPRYLITVTGKKLTVTCSQNMNHEYMSWYRQDPGLGLRQIYYSMNVEVTDKGDVPEGYKVSRKEKRNFPLILESPSPNQTSLYFCASGPRARGKLFFGSGTQLSVL.